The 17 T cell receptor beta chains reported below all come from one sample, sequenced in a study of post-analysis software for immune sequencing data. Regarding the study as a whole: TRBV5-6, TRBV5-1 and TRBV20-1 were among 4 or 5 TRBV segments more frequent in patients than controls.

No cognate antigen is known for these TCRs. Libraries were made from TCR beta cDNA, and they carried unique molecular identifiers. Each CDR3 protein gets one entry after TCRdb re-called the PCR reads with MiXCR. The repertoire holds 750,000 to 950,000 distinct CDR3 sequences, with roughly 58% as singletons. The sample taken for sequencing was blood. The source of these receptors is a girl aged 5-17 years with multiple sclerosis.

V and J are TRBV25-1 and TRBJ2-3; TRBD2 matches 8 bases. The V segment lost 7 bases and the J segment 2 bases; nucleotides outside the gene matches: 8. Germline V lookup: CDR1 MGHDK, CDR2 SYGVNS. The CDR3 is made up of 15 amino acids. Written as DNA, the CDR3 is TGTGCCAGCACCGACACTAGCGGCTCCACAGATACGCAGTATTTT. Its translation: CASTDTSGSTDTQYF.

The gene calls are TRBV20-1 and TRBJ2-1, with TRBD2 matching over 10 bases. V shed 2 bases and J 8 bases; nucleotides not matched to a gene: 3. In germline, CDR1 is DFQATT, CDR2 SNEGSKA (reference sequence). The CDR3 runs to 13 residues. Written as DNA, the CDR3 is TGCAGTGCTAGAACCCTAGCGGGAGATGAGCAGTTCTTC. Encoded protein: CSARTLAGDEQFF.

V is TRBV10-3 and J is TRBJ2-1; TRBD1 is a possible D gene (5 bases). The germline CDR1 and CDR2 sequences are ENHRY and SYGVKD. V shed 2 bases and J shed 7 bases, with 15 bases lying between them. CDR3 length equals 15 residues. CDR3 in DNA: TGTGCCATCAGTGAGGGGGCCAGGATGGGGAATGAGCAGTTCTTC. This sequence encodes CAISEGARMGNEQFF.

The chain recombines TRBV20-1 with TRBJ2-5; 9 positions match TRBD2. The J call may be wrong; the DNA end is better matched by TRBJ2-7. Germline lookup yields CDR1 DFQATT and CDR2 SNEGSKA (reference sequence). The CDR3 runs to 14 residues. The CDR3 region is CSASLASGTYEQYF. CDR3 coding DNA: TGCAGTGCTAGCTTGGCTAGCGGGACGTACGAGCAGTACTTC.

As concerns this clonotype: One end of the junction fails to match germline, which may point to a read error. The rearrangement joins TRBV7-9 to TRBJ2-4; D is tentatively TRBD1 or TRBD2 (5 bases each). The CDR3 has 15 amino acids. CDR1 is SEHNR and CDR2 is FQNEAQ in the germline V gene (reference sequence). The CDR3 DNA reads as TGTGCCAGCAGCATAGCCGGGACCGAGGGTATCATTCAGTACTTC. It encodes CASSIAGTEGIIQYF. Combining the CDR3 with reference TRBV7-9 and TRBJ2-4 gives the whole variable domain DTGVSQNPRHKITKRGQNVTFRCDPISEHNRLYWYRQTLGQGPEFLTYFQNEAQLEKSRLLSDRFSAERPKGSFSTLEIQRTEQGDSAMYLCASSIAGTEGIIQYFGAGTRLSVL.

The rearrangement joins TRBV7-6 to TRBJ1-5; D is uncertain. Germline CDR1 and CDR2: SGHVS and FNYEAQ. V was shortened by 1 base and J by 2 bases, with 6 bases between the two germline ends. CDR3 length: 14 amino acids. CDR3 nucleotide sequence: TGTGCCAGCAGCTTAGAAATTGGCAATCAGCCCCAGCATTTT. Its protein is CASSLEIGNQPQHF.

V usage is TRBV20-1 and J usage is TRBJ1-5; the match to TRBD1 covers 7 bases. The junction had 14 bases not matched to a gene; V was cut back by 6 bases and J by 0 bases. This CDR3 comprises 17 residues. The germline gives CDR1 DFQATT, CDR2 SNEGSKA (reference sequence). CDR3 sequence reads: CSATGRDSEYSNQPQHF. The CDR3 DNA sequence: TGCAGTGCCACAGGCCGGGACAGCGAATATAGCAATCAGCCCCAGCATTTT.

The CDR3 is CSVQVILQETQYF. CDR3 sequence (DNA): TGCAGCGTTCAAGTCATTTTACAGGAGACCCAGTACTTC. The chain couples TRBV29-1 to TRBJ2-5; D gene ambiguous. The CDR3 spans 13 residues. Germline CDR1 is SQVTM and CDR2 is ANQGSEA. The ends were cut back, 5 bases at V and 5 bases at J, with 15 bases in the middle.

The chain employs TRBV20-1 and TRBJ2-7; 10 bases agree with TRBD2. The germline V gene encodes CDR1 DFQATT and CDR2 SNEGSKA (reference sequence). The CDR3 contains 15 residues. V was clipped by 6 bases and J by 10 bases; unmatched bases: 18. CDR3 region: CSAGIPSGGAPDQYF. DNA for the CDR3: TGCAGTGCGGGAATCCCAAGCGGGGGGGCCCCCGACCAGTACTTC.

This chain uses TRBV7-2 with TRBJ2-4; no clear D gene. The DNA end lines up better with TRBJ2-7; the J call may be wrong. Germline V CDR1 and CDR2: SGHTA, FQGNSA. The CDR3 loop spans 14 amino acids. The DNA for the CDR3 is TGTGCCAGCAGCTCTTTCGGGCTCTCCTACGAGCAGTACTTC. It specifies CASSSFGLSYEQYF.

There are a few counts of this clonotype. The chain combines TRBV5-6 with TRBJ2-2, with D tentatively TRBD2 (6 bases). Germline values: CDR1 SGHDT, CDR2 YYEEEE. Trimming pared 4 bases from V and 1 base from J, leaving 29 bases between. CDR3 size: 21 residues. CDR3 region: CASSKPFRPGLFNWNTGELFF. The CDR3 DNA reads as TGTGCCAGCAGCAAACCCTTTAGACCGGGACTCTTTAATTGGAACACCGGGGAGCTGTTTTTT.

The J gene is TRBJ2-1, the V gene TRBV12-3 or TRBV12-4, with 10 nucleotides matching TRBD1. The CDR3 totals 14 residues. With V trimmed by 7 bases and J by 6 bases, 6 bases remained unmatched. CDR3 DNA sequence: TGTGCCAGCAAACCCGGGACAGGGGTCAATGAGCAGTTCTTC. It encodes CASKPGTGVNEQFF.

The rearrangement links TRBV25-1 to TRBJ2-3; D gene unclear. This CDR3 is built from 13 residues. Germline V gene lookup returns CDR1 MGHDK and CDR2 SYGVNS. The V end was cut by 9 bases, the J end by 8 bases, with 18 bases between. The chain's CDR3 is CASLAAAQPTQYF. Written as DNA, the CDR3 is TGTGCCAGTTTGGCGGCGGCGCAGCCTACGCAGTATTTT. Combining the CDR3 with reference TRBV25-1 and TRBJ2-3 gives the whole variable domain EADIYQTPRYLVIGTGKKITLECSQTMGHDKMYWYQQDPGMELHLIHYSYGVNSTEKGDLSSESTVSRIRTEHFPLTLESARPSHTSQYLCASLAAAQPTQYFGPGTRLTVL.

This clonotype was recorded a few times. The CDR3 reads CASNGQGVRVRYTF. DNA of the CDR3: TGTGCCAGCAACGGACAGGGGGTTAGGGTGCGGTACACCTTC. This chain links TRBV2 with TRBJ1-2; 10 nucleotides match TRBD1. V gave up 7 bases and J gave up 11 bases; unmatched junction bases: 13. The CDR3 is 14 amino acids. Germline V gives CDR1 SNHLY, CDR2 FYNNEI.

The CDR3, as DNA: TGCGCCAGCAGCTTGGCCCCCCTCCATGGAGGATCCTACGAGCAGTACTTC. It encodes CASSLAPLHGGSYEQYF. This chain connects TRBV5-1 to TRBJ2-7; D perhaps matches TRBD2 (5 bases). The CDR3 length is 17 residues. V dropped 0 bases and J dropped 1 base, with 17 bases sitting between them. CDR1 is SGHRS and CDR2 is YFSETQ in the germline V gene.

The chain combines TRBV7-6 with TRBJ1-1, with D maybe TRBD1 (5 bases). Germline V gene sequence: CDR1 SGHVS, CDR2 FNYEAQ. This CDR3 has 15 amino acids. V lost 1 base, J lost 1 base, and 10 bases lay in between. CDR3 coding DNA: TGTGCCAGCAGCTTAGTGGGGGGTCCGAACACTGAAGCTTTCTTT. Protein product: CASSLVGGPNTEAFF.

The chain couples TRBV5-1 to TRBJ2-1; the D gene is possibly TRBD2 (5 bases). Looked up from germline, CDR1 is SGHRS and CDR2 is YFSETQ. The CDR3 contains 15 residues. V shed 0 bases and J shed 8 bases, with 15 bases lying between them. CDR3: CASSLGGKWRDEQFF. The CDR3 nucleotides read TGCGCCAGCAGCTTGGGAGGGAAGTGGCGGGATGAGCAGTTCTTC. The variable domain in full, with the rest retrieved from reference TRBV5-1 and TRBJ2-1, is KAGVTQTPRYLIKTRGQQVTLSCSPISGHRSVSWYQQTPGQGLQFLFEYFSETQRNKGNFPGRFSGRQFSNSRSEMNVSTLELGDSALYLCASSLGGKWRDEQFFGPGTRLTVL.